One and the same sample provided the 7 T cell receptor beta chains below, sequenced in a study of cytomegalovirus exposure and HLA in healthy donors. Clones were sequenced by immunoSEQ multiplex PCR, and TCRdb holds only the in-frame ones, with some missing. Here the sample spans 65,000 or so clones, 85% to 95% being singletons. Sequenced: PBMCs. The receptors derive from a man aged 18 to 30 in good health and CMV-seropositive.

V is TRBV30 and J is TRBJ2-1, with 7 bases that match TRBD2. The CDR3 runs 14 residues. Trimming removed 1 base from V and 8 bases from J; junction bases left unmatched: 8. Germline CDR1 and CDR2: GTSNPN and SVGIG (reference sequence). The CDR3 DNA sequence: TGTGCCTGGAGTGCTAGCGGCCCGAAGGATGAGCAGTTCTTC. Protein: CAWSASGPKDEQFF.

The chain uses TRBV30 and TRBJ2-7, with 7 bases matching TRBD2. Germline lookup yields CDR1 GTSNPN and CDR2 SVGIG (reference sequence). The CDR3 sequence is 14 residues long. V shed 0 bases, J shed 2 bases, and the junction held 4 bases outside the gene matches. Written as DNA, the CDR3 is TGTGCCTGGAGTGTCTCTAGCGGTGCCTACGAGCAGTACTTC. It codes for CAWSVSSGAYEQYF.

The V call is TRBV28, the J call TRBJ1-5; 7 bases fit TRBD1. The J segment lost 5 bases and the V segment lost 4 bases, leaving 8 bases of the junction unmatched. The germline CDR1 and CDR2 sequences are MDHEN and SYDVKM. This CDR3 is 15 amino acids long. The CDR3 nucleotides read TGTGCCAGCAGTTCCGCTTTAGGGGGCGATCAGCCCCAGCATTTT. It translates to CASSSALGGDQPQHF.

This sequence joins TRBV10-3 and TRBJ1-4; a weak D match, TRBD1 (5 bases). The CDR3 extends over 14 amino acids. CDR1 and CDR2 (germline): ENHRY, SYGVKD. V was cut by 3 bases and J by 6 bases, with 11 bases left in between. CDR3 coding DNA: TGTGCCATCAGTGATAACAAAGGGGATGAAAAACTGTTTTTT. It codes for CAISDNKGDEKLFF.

The genes are TRBV2 and TRBJ2-2; no definite D call. The CDR3 is made up of 14 amino acids. Deletions cut 1 base from V and 6 bases from J, with 9 bases between. Germline V gene lookup returns CDR1 SNHLY and CDR2 FYNNEI. Here the CDR3 reads CASSEGGHAGELFF. DNA for the CDR3: TGTGCCAGCAGTGAAGGCGGTCATGCCGGGGAGCTGTTTTTT.

The CDR3 region has the DNA TGCGCCAGCAGCCAAGATCGACAGATCTACAATGAGCAGTTCTTC. It specifies CASSQDRQIYNEQFF. This chain joins TRBV4-3 and TRBJ2-1; maybe TRBD1 (5 bases). The CDR3 loop spans 15 amino acids. Germline V gene lookup returns CDR1 LGHNA and CDR2 YSLEER. V was clipped by 0 bases and J by 3 bases, with 9 bases between them.

V is TRBV30 and J is TRBJ2-5; D unclear. Germline-derived CDR1 and CDR2 are GTSNPN and SVGIG (reference sequence). V lost 3 bases and J 3 bases, leaving 14 bases between the germline ends. The CDR3 runs 14 residues. The CDR3 spells CAWSPLTGEETQYF. CDR3 nucleotides: TGTGCCTGGAGCCCGCTTACCGGTGAAGAGACCCAGTACTTC.